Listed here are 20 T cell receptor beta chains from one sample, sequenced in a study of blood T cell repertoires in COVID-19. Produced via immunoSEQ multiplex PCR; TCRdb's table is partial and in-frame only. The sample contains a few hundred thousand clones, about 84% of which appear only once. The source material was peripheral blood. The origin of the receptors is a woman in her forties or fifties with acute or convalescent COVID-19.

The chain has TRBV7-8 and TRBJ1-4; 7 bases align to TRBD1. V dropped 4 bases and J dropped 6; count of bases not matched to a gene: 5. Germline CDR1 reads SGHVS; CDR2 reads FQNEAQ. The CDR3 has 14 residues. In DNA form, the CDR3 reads TGTGCCAGCAGCTACGGGACAGCAGATGAAAAACTGTTTTTT. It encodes CASSYGTADEKLFF.

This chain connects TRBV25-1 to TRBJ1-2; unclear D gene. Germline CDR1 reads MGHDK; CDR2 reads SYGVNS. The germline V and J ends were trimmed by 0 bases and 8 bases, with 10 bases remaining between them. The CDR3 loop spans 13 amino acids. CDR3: CASSEYPGGGYTF. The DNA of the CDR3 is TGTGCCAGCAGTGAATATCCGGGAGGGGGCTACACCTTC.

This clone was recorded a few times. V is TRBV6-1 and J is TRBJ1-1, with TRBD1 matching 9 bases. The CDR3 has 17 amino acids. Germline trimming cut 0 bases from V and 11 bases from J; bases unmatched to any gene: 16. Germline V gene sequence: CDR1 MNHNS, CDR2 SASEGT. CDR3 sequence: CASSEAVGTGTGEKAFF. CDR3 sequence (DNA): TGTGCCAGCAGTGAAGCGGTAGGGACAGGGACCGGTGAGAAGGCTTTCTTT.

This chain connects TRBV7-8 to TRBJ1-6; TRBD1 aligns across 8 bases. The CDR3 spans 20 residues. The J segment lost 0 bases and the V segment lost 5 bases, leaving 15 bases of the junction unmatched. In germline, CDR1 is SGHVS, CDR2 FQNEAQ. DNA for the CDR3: TGTGCCAGCAGCCCAAGGGAGTTTAGGACAGGGCGCTCCTATAATTCACCCCTCCACTTT. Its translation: CASSPREFRTGRSYNSPLHF.

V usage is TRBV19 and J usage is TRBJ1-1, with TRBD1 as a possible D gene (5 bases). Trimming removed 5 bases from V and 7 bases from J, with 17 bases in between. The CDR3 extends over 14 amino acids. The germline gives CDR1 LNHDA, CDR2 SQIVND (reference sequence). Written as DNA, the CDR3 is TGTGCCAGTAGTCAATCTAGGAGACAGAGTGAAGCTTTCTTT. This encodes CASSQSRRQSEAFF.

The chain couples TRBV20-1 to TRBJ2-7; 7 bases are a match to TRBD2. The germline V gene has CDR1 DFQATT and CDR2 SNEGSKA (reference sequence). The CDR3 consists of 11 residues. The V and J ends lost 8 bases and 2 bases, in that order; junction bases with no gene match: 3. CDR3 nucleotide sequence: TGCAGTTACGGGACTACCTACGAGCAGTACTTC. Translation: CSYGTTYEQYF.

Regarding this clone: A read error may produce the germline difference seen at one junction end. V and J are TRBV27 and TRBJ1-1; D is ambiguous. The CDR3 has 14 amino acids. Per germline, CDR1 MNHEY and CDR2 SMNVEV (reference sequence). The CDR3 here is CSSSPRLVNTEAFF. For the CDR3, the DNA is TGTTCCAGCAGTCCCCGGTTAGTGAACACTGAAGCTTTCTTT.

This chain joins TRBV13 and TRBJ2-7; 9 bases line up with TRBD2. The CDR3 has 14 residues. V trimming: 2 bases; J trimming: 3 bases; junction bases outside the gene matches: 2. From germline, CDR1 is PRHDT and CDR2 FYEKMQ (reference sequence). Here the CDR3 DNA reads TGTGCCAGCAGCTTACGACTAGCGGACTACGAGCAGTACTTC. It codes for CASSLRLADYEQYF. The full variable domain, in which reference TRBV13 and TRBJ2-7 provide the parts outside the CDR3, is AAGVIQSPRHLIKEKRETATLKCYPIPRHDTVYWYQQGPGQDPQFLISFYEKMQSDKGSIPDRFSAQQFSDYHSELNMSSLELGDSALYFCASSLRLADYEQYFGPGTRLTVT.

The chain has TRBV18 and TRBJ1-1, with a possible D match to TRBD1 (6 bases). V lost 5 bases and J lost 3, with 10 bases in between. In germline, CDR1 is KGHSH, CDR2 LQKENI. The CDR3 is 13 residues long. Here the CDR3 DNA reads TGTGCCAGCTCAGCTTACAGGGACACTGAAGCTTTCTTT. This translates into CASSAYRDTEAFF.

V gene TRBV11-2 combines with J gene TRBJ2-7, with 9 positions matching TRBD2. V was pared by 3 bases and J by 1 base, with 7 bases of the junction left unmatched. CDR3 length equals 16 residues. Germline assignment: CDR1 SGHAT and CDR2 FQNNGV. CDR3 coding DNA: TGTGCCAGCAGCTTTGATTCAAGCGGGAGGTCCTACGAGCAGTACTTC. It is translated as CASSFDSSGRSYEQYF.

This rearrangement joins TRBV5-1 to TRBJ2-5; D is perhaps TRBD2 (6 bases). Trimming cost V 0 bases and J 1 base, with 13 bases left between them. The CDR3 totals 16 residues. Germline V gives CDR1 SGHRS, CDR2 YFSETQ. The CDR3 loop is CASSLVGGRGQETQYF. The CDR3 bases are TGCGCCAGCAGCTTGGTGGGGGGACGGGGCCAAGAGACCCAGTACTTC.

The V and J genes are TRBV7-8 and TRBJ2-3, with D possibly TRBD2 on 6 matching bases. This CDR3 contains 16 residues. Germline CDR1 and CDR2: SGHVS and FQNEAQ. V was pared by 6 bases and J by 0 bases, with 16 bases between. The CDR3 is CASSPFSGLSTDTQYF. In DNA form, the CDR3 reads TGTGCCAGCAGTCCTTTCTCGGGACTGAGCACAGATACGCAGTATTTT.

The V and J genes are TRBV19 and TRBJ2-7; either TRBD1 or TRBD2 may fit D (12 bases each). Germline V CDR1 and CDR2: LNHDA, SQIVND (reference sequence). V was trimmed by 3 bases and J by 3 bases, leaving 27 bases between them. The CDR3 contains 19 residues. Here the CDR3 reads CASSMGGQGATSGSYEQYF. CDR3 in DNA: TGTGCCAGTAGTATGGGGGGACAGGGGGCGACTAGCGGGAGCTACGAGCAGTACTTC.

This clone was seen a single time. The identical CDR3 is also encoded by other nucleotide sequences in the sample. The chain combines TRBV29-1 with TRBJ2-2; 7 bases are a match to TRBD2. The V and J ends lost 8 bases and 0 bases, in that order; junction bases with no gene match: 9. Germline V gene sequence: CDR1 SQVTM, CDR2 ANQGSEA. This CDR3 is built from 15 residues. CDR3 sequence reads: CSTRGWGTNTGELFF. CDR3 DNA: TGCAGCACGCGGGGGTGGGGGACGAACACCGGGGAGCTGTTTTTT.

The DNA of the CDR3 is TGTGCCAGCAGCTTATTCGGTGGGGAGGCCACCTATGGCTACACCTTC. Residues: CASSLFGGEATYGYTF. The chain recombines TRBV7-2 with TRBJ1-2, with unresolved D. Germline CDR1 reads SGHTA; CDR2 reads FQGNSA. The CDR3 length is 16 residues. Trimming took off 2 bases at V and 4 bases at J, with 17 bases between the two ends.

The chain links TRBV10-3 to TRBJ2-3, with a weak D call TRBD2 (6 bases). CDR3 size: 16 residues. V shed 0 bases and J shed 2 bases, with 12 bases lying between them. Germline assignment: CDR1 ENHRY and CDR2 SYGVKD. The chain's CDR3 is CAISESWGLLTDTQYF. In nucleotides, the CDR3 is TGTGCCATCAGTGAGTCGTGGGGACTCCTCACAGATACGCAGTATTTT.

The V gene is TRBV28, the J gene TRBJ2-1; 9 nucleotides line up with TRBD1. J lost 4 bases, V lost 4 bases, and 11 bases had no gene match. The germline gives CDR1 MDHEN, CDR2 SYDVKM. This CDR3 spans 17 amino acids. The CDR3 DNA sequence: TGTGCCAGCAGTTCCCCCTGGGACAGGGACTTTTACAATGAGCAGTTCTTC. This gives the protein CASSSPWDRDFYNEQFF.

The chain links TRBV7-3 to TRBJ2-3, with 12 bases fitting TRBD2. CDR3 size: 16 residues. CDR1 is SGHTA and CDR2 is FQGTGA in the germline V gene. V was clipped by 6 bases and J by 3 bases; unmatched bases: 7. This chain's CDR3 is CASRNWGLAGTDTQYF. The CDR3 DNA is TGTGCCAGCAGAAATTGGGGACTAGCGGGTACAGATACGCAGTATTTT. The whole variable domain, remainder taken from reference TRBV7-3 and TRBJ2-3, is GAGVSQTPSNKVTEKGKYVELRCDPISGHTALYWYRQSLGQGPEFLIYFQGTGAADDSGLPNDRFFAVRPEGSVSTLKIQRTERGDSAVYLCASRNWGLAGTDTQYFGPGTRLTVL.

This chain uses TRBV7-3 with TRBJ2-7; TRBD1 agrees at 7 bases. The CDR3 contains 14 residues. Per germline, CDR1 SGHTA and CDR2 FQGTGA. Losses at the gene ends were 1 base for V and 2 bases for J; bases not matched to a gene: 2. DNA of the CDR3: TGTGCCAGCAGCTTAAAGGGGACAGCCTACGAGCAGTACTTC. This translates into CASSLKGTAYEQYF.

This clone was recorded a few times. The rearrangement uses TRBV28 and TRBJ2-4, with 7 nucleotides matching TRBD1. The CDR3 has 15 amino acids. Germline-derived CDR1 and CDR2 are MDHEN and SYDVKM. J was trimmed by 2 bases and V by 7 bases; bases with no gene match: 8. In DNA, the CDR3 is TGTGCCAGCACCTCGACAGGGAATCCCAAAAACATTCAGTACTTC. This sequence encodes CASTSTGNPKNIQYF.